This entry features one T cell receptor beta chain sequence. The data are from a study of blood T cells in healthy people across ages. Together with a sample-barcoded 5' primer, a J-beta primer mix was included in a second PCR lasting about 7 to 11 cycles. There were at least 3 million CDR3-containing paired-end reads obtained from each sample. One entry per CDR3 protein, called by TCRdb with MiXCR from the 5' RACE reads. The profile shows over 950,000 distinct CDR3 sequences, more than 30% of them singletons. Sequencing used blood. This TCR derives from a man aged 18 to 30 in good health.

The CDR3 reads CAINPGQGQETQYF. CDR3 sequence (DNA): TGTGCCATCAACCCCGGACAGGGACAAGAGACCCAGTACTTC. The V call is TRBV10-3, the J call TRBJ2-5; 8 bases agree with TRBD1. CDR1 is ENHRY, CDR2 SYGVKD, per germline. J lost 2 bases, V lost 7 bases, and 6 bases had no gene match. This CDR3 comprises 14 residues.